Below, 24 T cell receptor beta chains from the same sample are listed, as sequenced in a study of T cell responses to AZD1222 COVID-19 vaccine. Only in-frame clones appear in the TCRdb table, and some are missing; sequencing was by immunoSEQ multiplex PCR. This sample has around 160,000 clones; roughly 94% occur once, and the top ten carry about 1.5%. The sequencing used peripheral blood, collected 28 days after the second AZD1222 dose. These receptors were collected from an adult who received the AZD1222 COVID-19 vaccine.

The chain couples TRBV15 to TRBJ1-5; unclear D gene. Germline values: CDR1 LNHNV, CDR2 YYDKDF (reference sequence). V was pared by 6 bases and J by 0 bases, with 21 bases between. The CDR3 is made up of 18 amino acids. Here the CDR3 DNA reads TGTGCCACCAGTCCCCTCCGGTCCCAGCTCTATAGCAATCAGCCCCAGCATTTT. Its translation: CATSPLRSQLYSNQPQHF.

The gene calls are TRBV11-2 and TRBJ2-7, with TRBD1 identical over 7 bases. This CDR3 region has 17 residues. The germline V gene has CDR1 SGHAT and CDR2 FQNNGV. Unmatched junction bases numbered 19, after V lost 7 bases and J lost 4 bases. CDR3 sequence reads: CASTSGTATSWVYEQYF. The CDR3 nucleotides read TGTGCCAGCACCTCGGGGACAGCCACCTCCTGGGTGTACGAGCAGTACTTC.

The chain is built from TRBV27 and TRBJ1-4; no definite D call. Germline-derived CDR1 and CDR2 are MNHEY and SMNVEV (reference sequence). Trimming cost V 1 base and J 7 bases, with 4 bases left between them. The CDR3 loop spans 12 amino acids. The CDR3 loop reads CASSLLGEKLFF. The CDR3 nucleotides are TGTGCCAGCAGTTTATTGGGTGAAAAACTGTTTTTT.

This clone has a single count. The chain employs TRBV10-3 and TRBJ2-7; possibly TRBD1 for D (6 bases). Trimming took off 4 bases at V and 1 base at J, with 11 bases between the two ends. The CDR3 spans 14 residues. In germline, CDR1 is ENHRY, CDR2 SYGVKD. The CDR3 is CAISAGRGSYEQYF. In nucleotides, the CDR3 is TGTGCCATCAGTGCCGGCAGGGGATCCTACGAGCAGTACTTC.

The chain joins TRBV24-1 to TRBJ2-7; 16 bases map to TRBD2. Looked up from germline, CDR1 is KGHDR and CDR2 is SFDVKD. The CDR3 contains 17 residues. Germline trimming cut 0 bases from V and 7 bases from J; bases unmatched to any gene: 5. Here the CDR3 DNA reads TGTGCCACCAGTGATTTGGGGACTAGCGGGGGGGCCCGGGAGCAGTACTTC. Translated, it gives CATSDLGTSGGAREQYF.

The gene calls are TRBV4-1 and TRBJ1-1; the D gene is possibly TRBD1 (6 bases). Per germline, CDR1 MGHRA and CDR2 YSYEKL. Trimming pared 4 bases from V and 0 bases from J, leaving 12 bases between. The CDR3 extends over 15 amino acids. In nucleotides, the CDR3 is TGCGCCAGCAGCCGTGGACGGGACATGAACACTGAAGCTTTCTTT. It translates to CASSRGRDMNTEAFF.

J is TRBJ1-2 and V is TRBV18, with 8 bases matching TRBD1. J gave up 6 bases and V 3 bases, and 9 bases lay outside the gene matches. This CDR3 spans 15 amino acids. Looked up from germline, CDR1 is KGHSH and CDR2 is LQKENI. In nucleotides, the CDR3 is TGTGCCAGCTCACCCATACCGGACAGGGAGGATGGCTACACCTTC. Translating gives CASSPIPDREDGYTF. The full variable domain, rest sourced from reference TRBV18 and TRBJ1-2, is NAGVMQNPRHLVRRRGQEARLRCSPMKGHSHVYWYRQLPEEGLKFMVYLQKENIIDESGMPKERFSAEFPKEGPSILRIQQVVRGDSAAYFCASSPIPDREDGYTFGSGTRLTVV.

This clone showed up just once. V and J are TRBV19 and TRBJ1-2, with a possible D match to TRBD1 (5 bases). The CDR3 consists of 15 residues. V lost 5 bases and J lost 4, with 17 bases in between. The germline V gene encodes CDR1 LNHDA and CDR2 SQIVND (reference sequence). Here the CDR3 DNA reads TGTGCCAGTAGTTTTGCTATGGGGGAGATCTATGGCTACACCTTC. Its translation is CASSFAMGEIYGYTF.

This clone was seen only a few times. One junction end disagrees with the germline gene, perhaps due to a read error. This chain links TRBV14 with TRBJ1-1, with unresolved D. The CDR3 covers 14 residues. The germline V gene encodes CDR1 SGHDN and CDR2 FVKESK. The CDR3 DNA is TGTGCCAGCAGCCCACAGTTACCGAACGCTGAAGCTTTCTTT. This gives the protein CASSPQLPNAEAFF.

V is TRBV7-9 and J is TRBJ2-5; D call uncertain. Germline V gene sequence: CDR1 SEHNR, CDR2 FQNEAQ (reference sequence). The V end lost 4 bases, the J end lost 5 bases, and 14 bases lay between the germline ends. This CDR3 has 14 amino acids. CDR3 nucleotide sequence: TGTGCCAGCAGCTCCAGGACCCGCCGGGAGACCCAGTACTTC. Protein: CASSSRTRRETQYF. Looking up the rest from reference TRBV7-9 and TRBJ2-5 gives the full variable domain: DTGVSQNPRHKITKRGQNVTFRCDPISEHNRLYWYRQTLGQGPEFLTYFQNEAQLEKSRLLSDRFSAERPKGSFSTLEIQRTEQGDSAMYLCASSSRTRRETQYFGPGTRLLVL.

The genes are TRBV5-4 and TRBJ1-2, with unresolved D. The CDR3 is 11 amino acids. Trimming pared 4 bases from V and 6 bases from J, leaving 7 bases between. Germline loops: CDR1 SGHNT, CDR2 YYREEE (reference sequence). In DNA form, the CDR3 reads TGTGCCAGCAGCCTCTCTGATGGCTACACCTTC. It specifies CASSLSDGYTF.

This clone turned up a few times. The genes are TRBV11-3 and TRBJ2-7; D is undetermined. The CDR3 loop spans 13 amino acids. CDR1 is SGHNT, CDR2 YENEEA, per germline. The V and J ends lost 4 bases and 0 bases respectively, with 7 bases between them. The CDR3 here is CASSSAASYEQYF. CDR3 DNA sequence: TGTGCCAGCAGCTCTGCGGCCTCCTACGAGCAGTACTTC. The full variable domain, with the rest looked up from reference TRBV11-3 and TRBJ2-7, is EAGVVQSPRYKIIEKKQPVAFWCNPISGHNTLYWYLQNLGQGPELLIRYENEEAVDDSQLPKDRFSAERLKGVDSTLKIQPAELGDSAVYLCASSSAASYEQYFGPGTRLTVT.

This rearrangement joins TRBV7-6 to TRBJ2-3; perhaps TRBD2 as D (6 bases). Germline CDR1 is SGHVS and CDR2 is FNYEAQ. With 6 bases removed from V and 2 bases from J, the gap between germline ends came to 24 bases. The CDR3 extends over 18 amino acids. The CDR3 DNA reads as TGTGCCAGCAGTCCCGGGGTAGCGGTCGGCCGGATCACAGATACGCAGTATTTT. This sequence encodes CASSPGVAVGRITDTQYF.

The chain links TRBV5-6 to TRBJ2-7; no clear D gene. The CDR3 covers 14 residues. CDR1 is SGHDT, CDR2 YYEEEE, per germline. Trimming left V 1 base short and J 0 bases short, with 8 bases between. In DNA form, the CDR3 reads TGTGCCAGCAGCTTGAAGGGCAGCTCCTACGAGCAGTACTTC. Translating gives CASSLKGSSYEQYF.

The chain links TRBV6-5 to TRBJ1-1, with D perhaps TRBD1 (5 bases). This CDR3 region has 13 residues. The germline V and J ends were trimmed by 9 bases and 1 base, with 12 bases remaining between them. Germline V gene lookup returns CDR1 MNHEY and CDR2 SVGAGI. In nucleotides, the CDR3 is TGTGCCAGTTACAAAGGGGCGAACACTGAAGCTTTCTTT. It encodes CASYKGANTEAFF.

The chain has TRBV5-1 and TRBJ1-1, with 7 bases fitting TRBD1. The CDR3 contains 17 residues. The V gene's germline CDR1 is SGHRS and CDR2 YFSETQ. V lost 2 bases and J lost 0; bases outside the gene matches: 10. CDR3 DNA sequence: TGCGCCAGCAGCTTAACGGGACAGAGCTACATGAACACTGAAGCTTTCTTT. This codes for CASSLTGQSYMNTEAFF. Full variable domain (outside the CDR3, taken from reference TRBV5-1 and TRBJ1-1): KAGVTQTPRYLIKTRGQQVTLSCSPISGHRSVSWYQQTPGQGLQFLFEYFSETQRNKGNFPGRFSGRQFSNSRSEMNVSTLELGDSALYLCASSLTGQSYMNTEAFFGQGTRLTVV.

J is TRBJ2-7 and V is TRBV27; 7 bases are shared with TRBD2. The CDR3 has 15 residues. V shed 5 bases, J shed 5 bases, and the junction held 12 bases outside the gene matches. Germline lookup yields CDR1 MNHEY and CDR2 SMNVEV (reference sequence). The CDR3 loop is CASSPGGTQVDEQYF. The CDR3, as DNA: TGTGCCAGCAGTCCCGGGGGGACCCAGGTGGACGAGCAGTACTTC.

This sequence joins TRBV19 and TRBJ1-1; a weak D match, TRBD1 (5 bases). Germline V gene sequence: CDR1 LNHDA, CDR2 SQIVND (reference sequence). This CDR3 comprises 13 residues. V dropped 3 bases and J dropped 2 bases, with 7 bases sitting between them. CDR3 residues: CASSMRGNTEAFF. CDR3 nucleotide sequence: TGTGCCAGTAGTATGAGGGGAAACACTGAAGCTTTCTTT.

The rearrangement links TRBV19 to TRBJ2-5; 9 positions agree with TRBD2. The CDR3 is 14 residues long. Losses at the gene ends were 5 bases for V and 3 bases for J; bases not matched to a gene: 4. Per germline, CDR1 LNHDA and CDR2 SQIVND (reference sequence). The CDR3 loop reads CASSDAGGKETQYF. CDR3 in DNA: TGTGCCAGTAGTGACGCGGGAGGGAAAGAGACCCAGTACTTC.

The chain links TRBV5-4 to TRBJ2-4; possible D gene TRBD1, 6 bases. From germline, CDR1 is SGHNT and CDR2 YYREEE (reference sequence). This CDR3 is 16 amino acids long. Trimming took off 2 bases at V and 3 bases at J, with 15 bases between the two ends. DNA of the CDR3: TGTGCCAGCAGCTTCATCACAGGGTTAGACAAAAACATTCAGTACTTC. The encoded protein is CASSFITGLDKNIQYF.

The V gene is TRBV27, the J gene TRBJ2-2; D possibly matches TRBD1 or TRBD2 (5 bases each). Germline values: CDR1 MNHEY, CDR2 SMNVEV (reference sequence). Deletions cut 3 bases from V and 14 bases from J, with 13 bases between. This CDR3 contains 12 residues. The CDR3 region is CASSFTIGTLFF. For the CDR3, the DNA is TGTGCCAGCAGTTTCACAATCGGGACCCTGTTTTTT.

This chain joins TRBV4-2 and TRBJ2-1, with D tentatively TRBD1 or TRBD2 (6 bases each). This CDR3 comprises 15 residues. The V gene's germline CDR1 is LGHNA and CDR2 YNFKEQ. V was cut by 4 bases and J by 9 bases, with 19 bases left in between. CDR3 loop: CASSPSRGARIEQFF. The CDR3 DNA reads TGTGCCAGCAGCCCTTCAAGGGGGGCACGGATTGAGCAGTTCTTC.

The gene calls are TRBV6-5 and TRBJ1-6, with D maybe TRBD1 (6 bases). Germline lookup yields CDR1 MNHEY and CDR2 SVGAGI. The CDR3 is 14 amino acids. V was clipped by 7 bases and J by 7 bases, with 14 bases between them. This CDR3 reads CASTARQENSPLHF. CDR3 in DNA: TGTGCCAGCACCGCCCGACAGGAGAATTCACCCCTCCACTTT.

This chain links TRBV25-1 with TRBJ2-7; 8 bases line up with TRBD1. The junction had 7 bases not matched to a gene; V was cut back by 7 bases and J by 2 bases. This CDR3 has 14 residues. Germline CDR1 is MGHDK and CDR2 is SYGVNS. Written as DNA, the CDR3 is TGTGCCAGCACGCCAACAGGGGGGACCTACGAGCAGTACTTC. Residues: CASTPTGGTYEQYF.